The T cell receptor (beta chain) described here comes from a study of blood T cell repertoires in COVID-19. V dropped 6 bases and J dropped 6 bases, with 9 bases sitting between them. CDR1 LNHDA and CDR2 SQIVND come from the germline V gene (reference sequence). This CDR3 spans 12 amino acids. This clone was found once. Sequenced by immunoSEQ multiplex PCR; TCRdb stores in-frame clones only, minus some. Altogether 95,000 to 150,000 clones are present, 85% to 90% being singletons, with the ten largest covering 3.2%. The TCR was taken from a woman of 80 years or more with COVID-19, enrolled during active disease. The V and J genes are TRBV19 and TRBJ1-5; D remains ambiguous. Sequencing was done on a sample of peripheral blood. The CDR3 region is CASRHGGQPQHF. In nucleotides, the CDR3 is TGTGCCAGTAGACACGGAGGTCAGCCCCAGCATTTT.